The 22 T cell receptor beta chains below were found in one sample sequenced in a study of OX40 agonist ivuxolimab in advanced cancers. Measured with immunoSEQ multiplex PCR; TCRdb has only the in-frame clones, and not every one. The profile shows around 40,000 clones, approximately 79% of them singletons. The material sequenced was CD4+ or CD8+ T cells sorted from blood, taken in a trial of the OX40 agonist ivuxolimab. The source is an adult with an advanced solid tumor such as melanoma, head and neck, liver or kidney cancer.

The chain recombines TRBV27 with TRBJ2-5, with TRBD2 matching 13 bases. Germline V gene lookup returns CDR1 MNHEY and CDR2 SMNVEV (reference sequence). J gave up 7 bases and V 6 bases, and 11 bases lay outside the gene matches. The CDR3 totals 16 residues. The DNA of the CDR3 is TGTGCCAGCAGCTACGGACTAGCGGGAGTTCAGGGGACCCAGTACTTC. It specifies CASSYGLAGVQGTQYF.

The chain has TRBV6-6 and TRBJ2-7, with 13 bases aligning to TRBD2. The length of the CDR3 is 15 residues. CDR1 is MNHNY, CDR2 SVGAGI, per germline (reference sequence). V shed 6 bases, J shed 0 bases, and the junction held 2 bases outside the gene matches. The CDR3 nucleotides are TGTGCCAGCAGGCGACTAGCGGGGGGCTCCTACGAGCAGTACTTC. This encodes CASRRLAGGSYEQYF.

The chain carries TRBV19 and TRBJ2-1; possibly TRBD1 for D (6 bases). This CDR3 is 15 amino acids long. CDR1 and CDR2 (germline): LNHDA, SQIVND (reference sequence). Trimming left V 3 bases short and J 5 bases short, with 14 bases between. The CDR3 sequence is CASSILQGAHNEQFF. CDR3 DNA: TGTGCCAGTAGTATTCTACAGGGAGCCCACAATGAGCAGTTCTTC. Full variable domain (outside the CDR3, taken from reference TRBV19 and TRBJ2-1): DGGITQSPKYLFRKEGQNVTLSCEQNLNHDAMYWYRQDPGQGLRLIYYSQIVNDFQKGDIAEGYSVSREKKESFPLTVTSAQKNPTAFYLCASSILQGAHNEQFFGPGTRLTVL.

The genes are TRBV27 and TRBJ2-2; 10 nucleotides match TRBD2. J lost 4 bases, V lost 6 bases, and 26 bases had no gene match. Germline V gene sequence: CDR1 MNHEY, CDR2 SMNVEV (reference sequence). The CDR3 consists of 22 residues. CDR3 residues: CASRFLETGTSVLFGGTGELFF. The CDR3 bases are TGTGCCAGCAGATTCCTAGAGACCGGGACTAGCGTCCTGTTTGGTGGCACCGGGGAGCTGTTTTTT.

The chain links TRBV4-3 to TRBJ1-5; TRBD1 might be the D (6 bases). The CDR3 extends over 15 amino acids. V gave up 1 base and J gave up 4 bases, with 11 bases separating them. The germline V gene encodes CDR1 LGHNA and CDR2 YSLEER. The CDR3 spells CASSQVFQGNQPQHF. DNA for the CDR3: TGCGCCAGCAGCCAAGTTTTCCAGGGGAATCAGCCCCAGCATTTT.

The J gene is TRBJ2-7, the V gene TRBV4-2; 9 nucleotides match TRBD1. The CDR3 is 15 residues long. Per the germline V gene, CDR1 is LGHNA and CDR2 is YNFKEQ. Trimming removed 2 bases from V and 4 bases from J; junction bases left unmatched: 6. Here the CDR3 reads CASSQTQGAVYEQYF. In DNA, the CDR3 is TGTGCCAGCAGCCAAACACAGGGGGCAGTATACGAGCAGTACTTC.

This clone has more than one count but fewer than ten. The chain has TRBV5-4 and TRBJ1-1, with D maybe TRBD1 (6 bases). Germline-derived CDR1 and CDR2 are SGHNT and YYREEE (reference sequence). The CDR3 length is 14 residues. The ends were cut back, 2 bases at V and 1 base at J, with 9 bases in the middle. The CDR3 DNA reads as TGTGCCAGCAGCTTCGGGGGCCCGAACACTGAAGCTTTCTTT. It encodes CASSFGGPNTEAFF.

V and J are TRBV29-1 and TRBJ1-1; 7 nucleotides line up with TRBD1. This CDR3 has 13 residues. Losses at the gene ends were 1 base for V and 6 bases for J; bases not matched to a gene: 5. Germline values: CDR1 SQVTM, CDR2 ANQGSEA. CDR3 amino acids: CSVEGDSSAEAFF. The CDR3 coding sequence is TGCAGCGTTGAAGGGGACAGTAGCGCTGAAGCTTTCTTT.

This clone has only a few counts. The chain carries TRBV6-6 and TRBJ1-3, with TRBD1 identical over 7 bases. The trim removed 6 bases at V and 4 bases at J, leaving 6 bases unmatched. This CDR3 region has 14 residues. The germline V gene encodes CDR1 MNHNY and CDR2 SVGAGI (reference sequence). CDR3 amino acids: CASSSRQGGNTIYF. In DNA form, the CDR3 reads TGTGCCAGCAGCTCCAGACAGGGCGGAAACACCATATATTTT.

The chain is built from TRBV2 and TRBJ2-7; maybe TRBD2 (6 bases). CDR1 and CDR2 from the germline V gene are SNHLY and FYNNEI. This CDR3 has 14 amino acids. V was shortened by 8 bases and J by 0 bases, with 14 bases between the two germline ends. The CDR3: CASDRDSNSYEQYF. As DNA, the CDR3 is TGTGCCAGCGACCGGGACTCCAACTCCTACGAGCAGTACTTC.

The chain has TRBV27 and TRBJ2-5; 11 bases are a match to TRBD1. V was clipped by 3 bases and J by 5 bases; unmatched bases: 11. There are 17 residues in the CDR3. CDR1 is MNHEY and CDR2 is SMNVEV in the germline V gene (reference sequence). CDR3 coding DNA: TGTGCCAGCAGTTTTATCCCAAGGACAGGGGGCGCGGAGACCCAGTACTTC. Translation: CASSFIPRTGGAETQYF.

This chain connects TRBV7-9 to TRBJ1-1; 8 nucleotides align to TRBD1. V lost 3 bases, J lost 4 bases, and 7 bases stayed unmatched. This CDR3 comprises 15 residues. In germline, CDR1 is SEHNR, CDR2 FQNEAQ (reference sequence). CDR3 coding DNA: TGTGCCAGCAGCTTGACAGGGGAGTTTGTCACTGAAGCTTTCTTT. Encoded protein: CASSLTGEFVTEAFF.

The chain combines TRBV7-2 with TRBJ2-4; no clear D gene. The germline gives CDR1 SGHTA, CDR2 FQGNSA. This CDR3 spans 15 amino acids. V dropped 5 bases and J dropped 0 bases, with 11 bases sitting between them. The CDR3 spells CASSLGVLAKNIQYF. DNA of the CDR3: TGTGCCAGCAGCCTTGGGGTACTAGCCAAAAACATTCAGTACTTC.

This chain links TRBV18 with TRBJ2-1; TRBD2 might be the D (6 bases). Trimming pared 3 bases from V and 7 bases from J, leaving 25 bases between. The germline gives CDR1 KGHSH, CDR2 LQKENI. This CDR3 is 18 amino acids long. This CDR3 is CASSPPLLERELGNEQFF. For the CDR3, the DNA is TGTGCCAGCTCACCTCCCTTATTAGAACGGGAGTTGGGTAATGAGCAGTTCTTC.

The chain recombines TRBV4-1 with TRBJ1-5; D might be TRBD1 (5 bases). Germline-derived CDR1 and CDR2 are MGHRA and YSYEKL. This CDR3 has 18 amino acids. V gave up 0 bases and J gave up 2 bases, with 17 bases separating them. CDR3 protein: CASSQDLFPGRGNQPQHF. CDR3 nucleotide sequence: TGCGCCAGCAGCCAAGATCTTTTCCCAGGGAGAGGCAATCAGCCCCAGCATTTT.

The V gene is TRBV6-6, the J gene TRBJ2-1, with 10 positions matching TRBD2. The CDR3 loop spans 16 amino acids. Per the germline V gene, CDR1 is MNHNY and CDR2 is SVGAGI (reference sequence). V was pared by 7 bases and J by 5 bases, with 11 bases of the junction left unmatched. CDR3 in amino acids: CASTSSGRNFDNEQFF. CDR3 coding DNA: TGTGCCAGCACATCTAGCGGGAGAAATTTTGACAATGAGCAGTTCTTC.

The chain is built from TRBV11-1 and TRBJ1-3; TRBD1 matches at 7 bases. Trimming at V came to 2 bases and at J to 2 bases, leaving 3 bases not matched to a gene. The CDR3 contains 15 residues. Germline V gene sequence: CDR1 SGHAT, CDR2 FQDESV (reference sequence). CDR3 in amino acids: CASSLQGGPGNTIYF. CDR3 DNA sequence: TGTGCCAGCAGCTTACAGGGGGGACCTGGAAACACCATATATTTT. The whole variable domain, filled in from reference TRBV11-1 and TRBJ1-3, reads EAEVAQSPRYKITEKSQAVAFWCDPISGHATLYWYRQILGQGPELLVQFQDESVVDDSQLPKDRFSAERLKGVDSTLKIQPAELGDSAMYLCASSLQGGPGNTIYFGEGSWLTVV.

V is TRBV5-5 and J is TRBJ1-1; unclear D gene. This CDR3 contains 15 residues. The V end was cut by 0 bases, the J end by 5 bases, with 14 bases between. Per the germline V gene, CDR1 is SGHKS and CDR2 is YYEKEE (reference sequence). The CDR3 DNA sequence: TGTGCCAGCAGCTTGGGCCGGACGAAGTGGACTGAAGCTTTCTTT. It specifies CASSLGRTKWTEAFF. The complete variable domain, with remaining parts taken from reference TRBV5-5 and TRBJ1-1, reads DAGVTQSPTHLIKTRGQQVTLRCSPISGHKSVSWYQQVLGQGPQFIFQYYEKEERGRGNFPDRFSARQFPNYSSELNVNALLLGDSALYLCASSLGRTKWTEAFFGQGTRLTVV.

V usage is TRBV7-2 and J usage is TRBJ2-1, with 10 bases that match TRBD2. Trimming removed 6 bases from V and 2 bases from J; junction bases left unmatched: 10. Looked up from germline, CDR1 is SGHTA and CDR2 is FQGNSA. This CDR3 has 17 residues. The CDR3 here is CASSYQAGGPPYNEQFF. The CDR3 DNA reads TGTGCCAGCAGTTACCAAGCGGGAGGGCCCCCCTACAATGAGCAGTTCTTC.

The V call is TRBV4-1, the J call TRBJ1-2; no definite D call. The CDR3 is 13 residues long. Germline V lookup: CDR1 MGHRA, CDR2 YSYEKL. Between the trimmed V and J ends, which lost 3 bases and 4 bases, there was a span of 9 bases. CDR3 amino acids: CASSQGRSYGYTF. CDR3 DNA sequence: TGCGCCAGCAGCCAGGGCAGAAGCTATGGCTACACCTTC.

This chain links TRBV6-5 with TRBJ1-1; unclear D gene. The CDR3 is made up of 12 amino acids. Trimming shortened V by 6 bases and J by 9 bases, and 14 bases separated the two germline ends. Germline assignment: CDR1 MNHEY and CDR2 SVGAGI. CDR3 sequence (DNA): TGTGCCAGCAGCAAGGGTAGGGCAAAAGCTTTCTTT. As protein: CASSKGRAKAFF.

V usage is TRBV5-4 and J usage is TRBJ1-1; tentative D call: TRBD1 (5 bases). This CDR3 comprises 13 residues. Germline V gives CDR1 SGHNT, CDR2 YYREEE (reference sequence). V lost 4 bases, J lost 7 bases, and 14 bases lay in between. This CDR3 is CASSRDRHSEAFF. The CDR3 DNA sequence: TGTGCCAGCAGCCGGGACCGACACAGTGAAGCTTTCTTT.